This entry is about one TCR beta chain. V was cut by 0 bases and J by 0 bases, with 3 bases left in between. The CDR3 covers 12 residues. Germline V gene lookup returns CDR1 GTSNPN and CDR2 SVGIG (reference sequence). In Seattle, patients joined the study during active infection and were tracked longitudinally. The data were obtained in a study of blood T cell repertoires in COVID-19. In the authors' methods: Nucleated cell number was recorded as an estimate derived from reference gene primer amplification. TCRdb's table, derived via immunoSEQ multiplex PCR, lists solely in-frame clones and lacks some. V and J calls and clone size follow that table, whereas D and trimming were derived from the DNA. The sample has some 290,000 clones; about 90% are singletons.

The source material was peripheral blood. The TCR was taken from a young woman with COVID-19, enrolled during active disease. V and J are TRBV30 and TRBJ2-7; D is unclear. Here the CDR3 reads CAWSVSSYEQYF. CDR3 DNA: TGTGCCTGGAGTGTGAGCTCCTACGAGCAGTACTTC. Looking up the rest from reference TRBV30 and TRBJ2-7 gives the full variable domain: SQTIHQWPATLVQPVGSPLSLECTVEGTSNPNLYWYRQAAGRGLQLLFYSVGIGQISSEVPQNLSASRPQDRQFILSSKKLLLSDSGFYLCAWSVSSYEQYFGPGTRLTVT.